The rows below give T cell receptor beta chains drawn from one sample of a study of identifying expanded T cells in peripheral blood. Profiled with immunoSEQ multiplex PCR; TCRdb holds only in-frame clones, not every one. Here the sample spans about 78,000 clones, about 83% being singletons. Specimen: blood. These receptors were collected from a person aged 18 to 75 in good health. Both conserved end residues are part of each CDR3. Each record gives: J gene, clone size, D gene, V gene, CDR3 DNA, CDR3 protein. The D gene is left open where the match is weak. Clone size appears in some rows only: once, few, many, or a class for an expanded clone.

>TRBJ2-6|.|TRBD1|TRBV10-3
TGTGCCATCAGTACGGGACAGGGGCAGGGCGGGGCCAACGTCCTGACTTTC
CAISTGQGQGGANVLTF
>TRBJ2-3|.|TRBD2|TRBV7-9
TGTGCCAGCAGCTTAGCCCCCGGACTAGCGGGAGCGGGGGGAAATACGCAGTATTTT
CASSLAPGLAGAGGNTQYF
>TRBJ2-5|.|.|TRBV9
TGTGCCAGCAGCGTAGCGGGCACCCTGGGAGAGACCCAGTACTTC
CASSVAGTLGETQYF
>TRBJ1-3|.|.|TRBV14
TGTGCCAGCAGCCAAGATCGAGGGCCCAGCAGGGGATATTCTGGAAACACCATATATTTT
CASSQDRGPSRGYSGNTIYF
>TRBJ2-5|.|.|TRBV6-4
TGTGCCAGCGAAGGGGGAGAGAGGGAGACCCAGTACTTC
CASEGGERETQYF
>TRBJ1-5|.|.|TRBV28
TGTGCCAGCATGCGGGGGTACGATCAGCCCCAGCATTTT
CASMRGYDQPQHF
>TRBJ1-2|.|TRBD1|TRBV28
TGTGCCAGCAGTTTGGACAGGGGGCGAGGCTACACCTTC
CASSLDRGRGYTF
>TRBJ2-2|once|.|TRBV19
TGTGCCAGTAGTATAGTTGGTTCCTCGGCCGGGGAGCTGTTTTTT
CASSIVGSSAGELFF
>TRBJ2-5|.|.|TRBV7-2
TGTGCCAGCAGCTTATGGAGTGAGACCCAGTACTTC
CASSLWSETQYF
>TRBJ2-3|.|.|TRBV5-4
TGTGCCAGCAGCTTGGATGGGGGCGGCACAGATACGCAGTATTTT
CASSLDGGGTDTQYF
>TRBJ2-3|.|TRBD2|TRBV28
TGTGCCAGCAGTTTCCTCACTAGCGGAAGCACAGATACGCAGTATTTT
CASSFLTSGSTDTQYF
>TRBJ1-1|once|.|TRBV5-1
TGCGCCAGCAGCTTGGCCCCGCATACGAACACTGAAGCTTTCTTT
CASSLAPHTNTEAFF
>TRBJ1-2|once|.|TRBV4-1
TGCGCCAGCAGCCAAGAGGGCGCAGGGCCGACTAACTATGGCTACACCTTC
CASSQEGAGPTNYGYTF
>TRBJ2-7|.|TRBD2|TRBV18
TGTGCCAGCTCCCCGAACTCCCCGACTAGCGGGAGACTCGAGCAGTACTTC
CASSPNSPTSGRLEQYF
>TRBJ2-5|.|TRBD1|TRBV2
TGTGCCAGCAGTGAAGTAGGAGGGGACAGGGTTTACGAGACCCAGTACTTC
CASSEVGGDRVYETQYF
>TRBJ1-1|.|.|TRBV2
TGTGCCACCTTAAAGGGATCTTGGGGAGAAGGGGACACTGAAGCTTTCTTT
CATLKGSWGEGDTEAFF
>TRBJ2-7|.|TRBD1|TRBV11-3
TGTGCCAGCAGCCCCGACAGGGGCTTGGCCCCTTCCTACGAGCAGTACTTC
CASSPDRGLAPSYEQYF
>TRBJ2-7|.|TRBD2|TRBV10-1
TGCGCCAGCAGTGAGTTCAGCGGGAGTTTCTACGAGCAGTACTTC
CASSEFSGSFYEQYF
>TRBJ2-5|.|.|TRBV25-1
TGTGCCAGCAGTGGGGCTGAGACCCAGTACTTC
CASSGAETQYF
>TRBJ1-1|.|TRBD1|TRBV5-1
TGCGCCAGCAGCTTGGGCGGAGGGACAGGGGCGATGAACACTGAAGCTTTCTTT
CASSLGGGTGAMNTEAFF
>TRBJ1-3|.|TRBD1|TRBV29-1
TGCAGCGTTCATCTGACAGGGATCGGAAACACCATATATTTT
CSVHLTGIGNTIYF
>TRBJ2-7|.|.|TRBV7-2
TGTGCCAGCAGCTCTTCCGAATCTTACGAGCAGTACTTC
CASSSSESYEQYF
>TRBJ2-3|.|.|TRBV11-2
TGTGCCAGTACTAGGGGCGGGAGCACAGATACGCAGTATTTT
CASTRGGSTDTQYF
>TRBJ1-5|.|.|TRBV27
TGTGCCAGCAGTTTGGGGGCATCCAATCAGCCCCAGCATTTT
CASSLGASNQPQHF
>TRBJ2-1|.|TRBD2|TRBV7-2
TGTGCCAGCAGCTACAAGGGACTAGCGGGAGGGGGTGAGCAGTTCTTC
CASSYKGLAGGGEQFF
>TRBJ1-1|few|TRBD1|TRBV11-2
TGTGCCAGCAGTATACAGGGGGACATTGAAGCTTTCTTT
CASSIQGDIEAFF
>TRBJ2-1|.|.|TRBV7-7
TGTGCTAGCAGCATCGGACGGGCCTCCTACAATGAGCAGTTCTTC
CASSIGRASYNEQFF
>TRBJ2-5|once|.|TRBV25-1
TGTGCCAGCAGTGAATCCCTTCGGCAAGAGACCCAGTACTTC
CASSESLRQETQYF
>TRBJ1-5|.|.|TRBV21-1
TGTGCCAGCAGCACCACACACTACTGGGCCAATCAGCCCCAGCATTTT
CASSTTHYWANQPQHF
>TRBJ1-2|once|.|TRBV5-4
TGTGCCAGCAGCTCGGTGTTCCGCAAAGAGGGCTACACCTTC
CASSSVFRKEGYTF
>TRBJ1-4|.|.|TRBV9
TGTGCCAGCAGCTCCGCGACAGCAACTAATGAAAAACTGTTTTTT
CASSSATATNEKLFF
>TRBJ2-5|.|.|TRBV7-2
TGTGCCAGCAGCTTAGCGCTCCAGGGGCAAGGGGCCCAGTACTTC
CASSLALQGQGAQYF
>TRBJ2-1|.|TRBD2|TRBV6-1
TGTGCCAGCAGTGGGACTAGCGGGAGAAATGAGCAGTTCTTC
CASSGTSGRNEQFF
>TRBJ1-5|.|TRBD1|TRBV5-1
TGCGCCAGCAGCCCCGGTGAAGGACAGGGGGGTACACCCCAGCATTTT
CASSPGEGQGGTPQHF
>TRBJ1-4|.|.|TRBV4-1
TGCGCCAGCAGCCAAGACGACAGTAATGAAAAACTGTTTTTT
CASSQDDSNEKLFF
>TRBJ2-3|.|TRBD1|TRBV7-8
TGTGCCAGCAGCTTAACGGTCGGACAGGGGTTCACAGATACGCAGTATTTT
CASSLTVGQGFTDTQYF
>TRBJ1-2|.|TRBD1|TRBV4-1
TGCGCCAGCAGCCCCTCCGGGACAGGGGCGCGTGGCTACACCTTC
CASSPSGTGARGYTF
>TRBJ2-7|.|.|TRBV7-2
TGTGCCAGCAGCTTCCGACTAGAGCAGTACTTC
CASSFRLEQYF
>TRBJ2-7|many|TRBD2|TRBV7-2
TGTGCCAGCAGCCTAGGGGCCAGCGGGAGCAGGTACGAGCAGTACTTC
CASSLGASGSRYEQYF
>TRBJ2-2|few|TRBD1|TRBV7-8
TGTGCCAGCAGCAAGACAGGGTCGGGCACCGGGGAGCTGTTTTTT
CASSKTGSGTGELFF
>TRBJ2-3|.|.|TRBV7-2
TGTGCCAGCAGCGCCGGGAGCACAGATACGCAGTATTTT
CASSAGSTDTQYF
>TRBJ2-7|.|.|TRBV30
TGTGCCTGGAGTGGTGGACTGGTAACCTACGAGCAGTACTTC
CAWSGGLVTYEQYF
>TRBJ2-5|.|TRBD2|TRBV13
TGTGCCAGCAGCGCCGACCGGAGTAGCGGGAGCGTGGAGACCCAGTACTTC
CASSADRSSGSVETQYF
>TRBJ1-2|.|.|TRBV5-4
TGTGCCAGCAGCTTGGGAGGACAGACCAACTATGGCTACACCTTC
CASSLGGQTNYGYTF
>TRBJ2-7|.|.|TRBV6-5
TGTGCCAGCAGTTGGGCACGAGAGCAGTACTTC
CASSWAREQYF
>TRBJ2-5|.|TRBD2|TRBV7-8
TGTGCCAGCAGCCCGACTAGCGGGAGCCAGACCCAGTACTTC
CASSPTSGSQTQYF
>TRBJ1-3|many|TRBD1|TRBV7-9
TGTGCCAGCAGCTTGGAGGGGGCGACTGGAAACACCATATATTTT
CASSLEGATGNTIYF